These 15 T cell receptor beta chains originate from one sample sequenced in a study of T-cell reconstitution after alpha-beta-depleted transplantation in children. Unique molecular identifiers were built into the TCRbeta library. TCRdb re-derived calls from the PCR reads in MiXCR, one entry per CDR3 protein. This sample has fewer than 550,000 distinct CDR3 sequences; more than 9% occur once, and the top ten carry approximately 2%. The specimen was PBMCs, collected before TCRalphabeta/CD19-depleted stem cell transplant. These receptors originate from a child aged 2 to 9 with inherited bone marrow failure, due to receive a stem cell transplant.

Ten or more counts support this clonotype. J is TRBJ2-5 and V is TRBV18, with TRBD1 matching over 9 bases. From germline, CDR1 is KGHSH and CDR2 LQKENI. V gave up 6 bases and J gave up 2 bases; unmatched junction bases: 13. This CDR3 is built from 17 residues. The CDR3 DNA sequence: TGTGCCAGCTCTCCCGGGACAGGGCCGATTGGGCAAGAGACCCAGTACTTC. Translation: CASSPGTGPIGQETQYF.

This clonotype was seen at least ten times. CDR3 amino acids: CASSVGIREQYF. CDR3 DNA: TGTGCCAGCAGCGTGGGGATTCGCGAGCAGTACTTC. V usage is TRBV13 and J usage is TRBJ2-7; no reliable D call. The CDR3 is 12 residues long. Between the trimmed V and J ends, which lost 5 bases and 6 bases, there was a span of 11 bases. Germline CDR1 PRHDT, CDR2 FYEKMQ (reference sequence). The full variable domain, rest sourced from reference TRBV13 and TRBJ2-7, is AAGVIQSPRHLIKEKRETATLKCYPIPRHDTVYWYQQGPGQDPQFLISFYEKMQSDKGSIPDRFSAQQFSDYHSELNMSSLELGDSALYFCASSVGIREQYFGPGTRLTVT.

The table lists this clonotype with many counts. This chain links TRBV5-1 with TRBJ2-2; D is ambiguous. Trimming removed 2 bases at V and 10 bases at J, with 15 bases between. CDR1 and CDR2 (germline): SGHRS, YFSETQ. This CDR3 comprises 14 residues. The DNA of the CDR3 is TGCGCCAGCAGCTTTAGCCCGACCCTTGCGGAGCTGTTTTTT. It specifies CASSFSPTLAELFF.

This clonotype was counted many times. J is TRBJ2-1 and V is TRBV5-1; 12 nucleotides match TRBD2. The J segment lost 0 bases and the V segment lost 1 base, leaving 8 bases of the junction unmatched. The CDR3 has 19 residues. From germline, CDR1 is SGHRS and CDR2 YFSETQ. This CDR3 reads CASSLWGLAGPSSYNEQFF. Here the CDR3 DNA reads TGCGCCAGCAGCTTGTGGGGACTAGCGGGCCCGAGCTCCTACAATGAGCAGTTCTTC.

The CDR3: CSASFQSEQYF. CDR3 bases: TGCAGTGCTAGTTTCCAGTCCGAGCAGTACTTC. This chain connects TRBV20-1 to TRBJ2-7; unclear D gene. V shed 3 bases and J shed 6 bases, with 9 bases lying between them. CDR1 and CDR2 from the germline V gene are DFQATT and SNEGSKA (reference sequence). The CDR3 extends over 11 amino acids.

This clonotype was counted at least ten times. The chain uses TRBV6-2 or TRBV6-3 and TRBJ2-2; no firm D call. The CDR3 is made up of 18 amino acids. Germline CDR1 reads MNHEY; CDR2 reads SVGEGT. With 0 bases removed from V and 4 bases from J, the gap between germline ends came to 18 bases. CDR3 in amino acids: CASSYSLSTPGRTGELFF. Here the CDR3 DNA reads TGTGCCAGCAGTTACTCGTTGTCTACACCCGGTCGCACCGGGGAGCTGTTTTTT.

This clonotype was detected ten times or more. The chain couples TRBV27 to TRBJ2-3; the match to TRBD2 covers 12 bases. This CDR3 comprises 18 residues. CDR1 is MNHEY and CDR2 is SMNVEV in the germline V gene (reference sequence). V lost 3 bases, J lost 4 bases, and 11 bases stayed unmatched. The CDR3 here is CASSFPSGRADGSDTQYF. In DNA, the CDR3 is TGTGCCAGCAGTTTTCCTAGCGGGAGGGCCGATGGCTCAGATACGCAGTATTTT.

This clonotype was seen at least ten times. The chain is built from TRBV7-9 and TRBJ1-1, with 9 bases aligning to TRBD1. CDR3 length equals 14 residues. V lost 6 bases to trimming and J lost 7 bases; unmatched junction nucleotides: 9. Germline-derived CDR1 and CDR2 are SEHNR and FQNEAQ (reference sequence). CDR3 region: CASRNIGQGFEAFF. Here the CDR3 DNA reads TGTGCCAGCAGGAACATAGGACAGGGGTTTGAAGCTTTCTTT.

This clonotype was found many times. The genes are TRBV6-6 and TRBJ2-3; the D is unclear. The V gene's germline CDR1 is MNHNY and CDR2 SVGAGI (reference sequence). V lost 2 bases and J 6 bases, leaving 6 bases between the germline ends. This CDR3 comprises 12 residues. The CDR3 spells CASSYTRDTQYF. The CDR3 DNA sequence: TGTGCCAGCAGTTACACGAGGGATACGCAGTATTTT.

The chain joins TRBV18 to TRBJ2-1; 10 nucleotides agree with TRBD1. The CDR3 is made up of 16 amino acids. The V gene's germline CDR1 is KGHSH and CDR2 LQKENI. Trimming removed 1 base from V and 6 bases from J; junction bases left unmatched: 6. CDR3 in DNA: TGTGCCAGCTCACCACTCGGGACAGGGGTTCCCAATGAGCAGTTCTTC. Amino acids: CASSPLGTGVPNEQFF.

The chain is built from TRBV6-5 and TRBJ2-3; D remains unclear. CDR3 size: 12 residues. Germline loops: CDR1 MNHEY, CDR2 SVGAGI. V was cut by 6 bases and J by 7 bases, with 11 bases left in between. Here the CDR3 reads CASRASKYTQYF. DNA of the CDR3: TGTGCCAGCAGGGCTAGTAAATATACGCAGTATTTT.

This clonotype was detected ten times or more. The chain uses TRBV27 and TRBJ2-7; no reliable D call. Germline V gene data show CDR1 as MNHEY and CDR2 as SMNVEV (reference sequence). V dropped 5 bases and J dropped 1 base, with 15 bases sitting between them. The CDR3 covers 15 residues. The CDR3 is CASSTISGPSYEQYF. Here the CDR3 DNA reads TGTGCCAGCAGTACAATTTCAGGCCCTTCCTACGAGCAGTACTTC.

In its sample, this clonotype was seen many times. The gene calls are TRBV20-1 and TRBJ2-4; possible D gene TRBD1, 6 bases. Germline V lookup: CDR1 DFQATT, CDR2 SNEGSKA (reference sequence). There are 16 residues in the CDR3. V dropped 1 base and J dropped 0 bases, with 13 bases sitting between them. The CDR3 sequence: CSARGPTGLAKNIQYF. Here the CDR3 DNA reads TGCAGTGCTAGAGGGCCGACAGGTTTAGCCAAAAACATTCAGTACTTC.

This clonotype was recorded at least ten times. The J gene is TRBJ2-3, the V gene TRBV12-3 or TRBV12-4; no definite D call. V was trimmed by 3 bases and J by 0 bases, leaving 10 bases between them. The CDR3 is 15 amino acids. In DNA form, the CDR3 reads TGTGCCAGCAGTTTGGGCGTAGCTAGCACAGATACGCAGTATTTT. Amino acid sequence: CASSLGVASTDTQYF.

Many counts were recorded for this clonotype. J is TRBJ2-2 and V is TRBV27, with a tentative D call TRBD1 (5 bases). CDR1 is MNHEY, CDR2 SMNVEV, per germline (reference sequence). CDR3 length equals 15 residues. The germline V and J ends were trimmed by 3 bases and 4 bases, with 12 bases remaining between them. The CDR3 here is CASSFQGAVTGELFF. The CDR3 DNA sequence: TGTGCCAGCAGTTTCCAAGGGGCGGTCACCGGGGAGCTGTTTTTT.